These 14 T cell receptor beta chains originate from one sample sequenced in a study of OX40 agonist ivuxolimab in advanced cancers. Profiled with immunoSEQ multiplex PCR; TCRdb holds only in-frame clones, not every one. Of fewer than 100,000 clones listed, around 90% are singletons. The sample consisted of CD4+ or CD8+ T cells sorted from blood, taken in a trial of the OX40 agonist ivuxolimab. The source is an adult with an advanced solid tumor such as melanoma, head and neck, liver or kidney cancer.

The chain carries TRBV5-1 and TRBJ1-1; no clear D gene. The V gene lost 1 base and the J gene lost 1 base, with 5 bases spanning the gap. The CDR3 has 13 residues. CDR1 SGHRS and CDR2 YFSETQ come from the germline V gene. The CDR3 DNA is TGCGCCAGCAGCTTGAACAGGAACACTGAAGCTTTCTTT. Its translation: CASSLNRNTEAFF. Full variable domain (missing parts from reference TRBV5-1 and TRBJ1-1): KAGVTQTPRYLIKTRGQQVTLSCSPISGHRSVSWYQQTPGQGLQFLFEYFSETQRNKGNFPGRFSGRQFSNSRSEMNVSTLELGDSALYLCASSLNRNTEAFFGQGTRLTVV.

The genes are TRBV9 and TRBJ1-2, with D unclear. Germline V gene lookup returns CDR1 SGDLS and CDR2 YYNGEE. V lost 4 bases and J lost 2, with 6 bases in between. The CDR3 sequence is 12 residues long. The CDR3 reads CASSQVNYGYTF. CDR3 bases: TGTGCCAGCAGCCAGGTCAACTATGGCTACACCTTC. Filled out from reference TRBV9 and TRBJ1-2, the complete variable domain reads DSGVTQTPKHLITATGQRVTLRCSPRSGDLSVYWYQQSLDQGLQFLIQYYNGEERAKGNILERFSAQQFPDLHSELNLSSLELGDSALYFCASSQVNYGYTFGSGTRLTVV.

The CDR3 is CASSSTPINQPQHF. The CDR3, as DNA: TGTGCCAGCAGCTCGACCCCCATTAATCAGCCCCAGCATTTT. The gene calls are TRBV7-9 and TRBJ1-5; D is uncertain. Trimming took off 4 bases at V and 4 bases at J, with 11 bases between the two ends. CDR3 length: 14 amino acids. Germline CDR1 SEHNR, CDR2 FQNEAQ (reference sequence).

The chain recombines TRBV2 with TRBJ2-7; D unresolved. CDR3 length equals 13 residues. CDR1 is SNHLY, CDR2 FYNNEI, per germline. Trimming pared 5 bases from V and 6 bases from J, leaving 14 bases between. The chain's CDR3 is CASSPDQAREQYF. In nucleotides, the CDR3 is TGTGCCAGCAGTCCCGACCAGGCTCGCGAGCAGTACTTC.

The V and J genes are TRBV29-1 and TRBJ1-2; 7 bases line up with TRBD1. The CDR3 is 14 amino acids. J was trimmed by 6 bases and V by 7 bases; bases with no gene match: 14. Germline values: CDR1 SQVTM, CDR2 ANQGSEA. The chain's CDR3 is CSAQPGQSINGYTF. The CDR3 region has the DNA TGCAGCGCACAACCGGGACAGAGCATAAATGGCTACACCTTC. Based on the CDR3 plus reference TRBV29-1 and TRBJ1-2, the full variable domain is SAVISQKPSRDICQRGTSLTIQCQVDSQVTMMFWYRQQPGQSLTLIATANQGSEATYESGFVIDKFPISRPNLTFSTLTVSNMSPEDSSIYLCSAQPGQSINGYTFGSGTRLTVV.

This chain links TRBV6-1 with TRBJ2-3; D gene uncertain. V lost 7 bases to trimming and J lost 2 bases, with 13 bases between them. Germline V lookup: CDR1 MNHNS, CDR2 SASEGT. CDR3 length equals 14 residues. This chain's CDR3 is CASTPERNTDTQYF. The CDR3 nucleotides read TGTGCCAGCACCCCTGAGAGGAACACAGATACGCAGTATTTT.

The chain recombines TRBV11-1 with TRBJ2-5; tentative D call: TRBD2 (5 bases). The CDR3 runs 15 residues. The V gene lost 5 bases and the J gene lost 4 bases, with 17 bases spanning the gap. The germline V gene encodes CDR1 SGHAT and CDR2 FQDESV (reference sequence). This CDR3 is CASSPGGGVRETQYF. CDR3 DNA sequence: TGTGCCAGCAGCCCCGGAGGTGGGGTGAGAGAGACCCAGTACTTC.

The CDR3 region is CASSLAVGGAASTDTQYF. CDR3 coding DNA: TGCGCCAGCAGCTTGGCCGTCGGGGGGGCGGCTAGCACAGATACGCAGTATTTT. This chain uses TRBV5-1 with TRBJ2-3; 8 bases agree with TRBD2. With 0 bases clipped from V and 0 bases from J, the junction kept 9 bases outside the gene matches. This CDR3 has 18 amino acids. Germline V gives CDR1 SGHRS, CDR2 YFSETQ. Using reference TRBV5-1 and TRBJ2-3 for the parts outside the CDR3, the full variable domain is KAGVTQTPRYLIKTRGQQVTLSCSPISGHRSVSWYQQTPGQGLQFLFEYFSETQRNKGNFPGRFSGRQFSNSRSEMNVSTLELGDSALYLCASSLAVGGAASTDTQYFGPGTRLTVL.

The table lists this clone with a few counts. The chain combines TRBV29-1 with TRBJ2-1, with TRBD2 as a possible D gene (6 bases). The CDR3 runs 14 residues. The germline V and J ends were trimmed by 5 bases and 6 bases, with 17 bases remaining between them. Germline CDR1 reads SQVTM; CDR2 reads ANQGSEA. Here the CDR3 DNA reads TGCAGCGTTCTACCGGATTTGGGAGGCAATGAGCAGTTCTTC. As protein: CSVLPDLGGNEQFF.

This chain connects TRBV10-3 to TRBJ2-1, with 8 bases matching TRBD1. Per the germline V gene, CDR1 is ENHRY and CDR2 is SYGVKD. Trimming at V came to 9 bases and at J to 7 bases, leaving 11 bases not matched to a gene. The CDR3 has 14 residues. CDR3 in DNA: TGTGCCATTGGGGACAGGTCCGGGAGTAATGAGCAGTTCTTC. Amino acids: CAIGDRSGSNEQFF.

The chain joins TRBV6-5 to TRBJ1-1; no reliable D call. The CDR3 is 14 residues long. Deletions cut 4 bases from V and 3 bases from J, with 12 bases between. The germline gives CDR1 MNHEY, CDR2 SVGAGI. This CDR3 reads CASSSVSFDTEAFF. CDR3 nucleotides: TGTGCCAGCAGTTCAGTTTCGTTCGACACTGAAGCTTTCTTT.

The chain recombines TRBV15 with TRBJ1-2; 8 bases agree with TRBD1. The V gene end was trimmed by 5 bases and the J gene end by 2 bases; junction bases not matched to a gene: 7. The CDR3 is 15 residues long. Germline V gives CDR1 LNHNV, CDR2 YYDKDF (reference sequence). CDR3 sequence reads: CATSPGTGVNYGYTF. CDR3 nucleotides: TGTGCCACCAGCCCAGGGACAGGTGTAAACTATGGCTACACCTTC.

The chain uses TRBV13 and TRBJ1-2; 7 bases align to TRBD1. Trimming at V came to 6 bases and at J to 0 bases, leaving 10 bases not matched to a gene. Germline CDR1 is PRHDT and CDR2 is FYEKMQ (reference sequence). The CDR3 contains 16 residues. CDR3 protein: CASSFFRDRANYGYTF. The CDR3 nucleotides read TGTGCCAGCAGTTTCTTCCGGGACAGAGCTAACTATGGCTACACCTTC.

This chain joins TRBV7-9 and TRBJ2-7; 7 nucleotides align to TRBD1. The germline V gene encodes CDR1 SEHNR and CDR2 FQNEAQ (reference sequence). The CDR3 loop spans 12 amino acids. J lost 3 bases, V lost 11 bases, and 7 bases had no gene match. CDR3 protein: CAGGTALYEQYF. The CDR3, as DNA: TGTGCCGGTGGGACAGCCCTCTACGAGCAGTACTTC. Filled out from reference TRBV7-9 and TRBJ2-7, the complete variable domain reads DTGVSQNPRHKITKRGQNVTFRCDPISEHNRLYWYRQTLGQGPEFLTYFQNEAQLEKSRLLSDRFSAERPKGSFSTLEIQRTEQGDSAMYLCAGGTALYEQYFGPGTRLTVT.